These T cell receptor beta chains were read from a single sample in a study of T cells after posttransplantation cyclophosphamide. TCRdb's copy holds only in-frame clones and misses some; the assay was immunoSEQ multiplex PCR. In the table there are more than 5,500 clones, roughly 80% of which are singletons. The starting material was PBMCs, obtained after allogeneic stem cell transplant with posttransplant cyclophosphamide. These receptors were collected from a female patient aged 50-60 years who received an allogeneic stem cell transplant from a related donor, was CMV-positive, and had no GVHD. Some T cells may possibly be graft donor cells. The CDR3 runs from the conserved cysteine through the conserved F or W. A D gene is named only where the DNA matches it firmly. Size is stated for part of the rows, as once, few or many counts, or as a class when the clone is expanded.

TRBJ2-7	NA	TRBD1	TRBV6-1	CASSAGGGYEQYF	TGTGCCAGCAGTGCAGGGGGCGGATACGAGCAGTACTTC
TRBJ2-1	once	TRBD2	TRBV7-8	CASSPRRTSGGGNEQFF	TGTGCCAGCAGCCCTAGGAGGACTAGCGGGGGAGGGAATGAGCAGTTCTTC
TRBJ2-4	NA	NA	TRBV6-5	CASSYSRGVGKNIQYF	TGTGCCAGCAGTTACTCCCGCGGGGTCGGCAAAAACATTCAGTACTTC
TRBJ1-3	NA	TRBD1	TRBV7-8	CASSPRGSGNTIYF	TGTGCCAGCAGCCCCAGGGGGTCGGGAAACACCATATATTTT
TRBJ2-7	once	TRBD1	TRBV19	CASSMGTGYYEQYF	TGTGCCAGTAGTATGGGGACAGGGTACTACGAGCAGTACTTC
TRBJ1-2	NA	NA	TRBV7-2	CASSFPGNGYTF	TGTGCCAGCAGCTTCCCAGGGAATGGCTACACCTTC
TRBJ2-5	once	NA	TRBV19	CASSIAEGSTQETQYF	TGTGCCAGTAGTATTGCCGAGGGCAGCACCCAAGAGACCCAGTACTTC
TRBJ2-5	NA	TRBD1	TRBV7-9	CASKQGIGETQYF	TGTGCCAGCAAACAGGGGATTGGGGAGACCCAGTACTTC
TRBJ1-3	NA	TRBD1	TRBV5-1	CASSRGQVHSGNTIYF	TGCGCTAGCAGCAGGGGACAGGTCCACTCTGGAAACACCATATATTTT
TRBJ1-3	NA	NA	TRBV11-3	CASSGNSGNTIYF	TGTGCCAGCTCAGGGAACTCTGGAAACACCATATATTTT
TRBJ2-7	NA	TRBD2	TRBV19	CASSVSGGLYEQYF	TGTGCCAGTAGTGTTAGCGGGGGGCTCTACGAGCAGTACTTC
TRBJ2-5	NA	NA	TRBV2	CASSEVVAETQYF	TGTGCCAGCAGTGAAGTAGTAGCCGAGACCCAGTACTTC
TRBJ1-6	NA	NA	TRBV6-1	CASRRGNNSPLHF	TGTGCCAGCCGTCGAGGGAACAATTCACCCCTCCACTTT
TRBJ2-1	NA	NA	TRBV7-9	CASSPDSSGNEQFF	TGTGCCAGCAGCCCAGACTCTTCGGGCAATGAGCAGTTCTTC
TRBJ1-5	NA	NA	TRBV11-3	CASRERPRVYPRPQHF	TGTGCCAGCAGAGAGCGACCCCGGGTGTATCCACGGCCCCAGCATTTT
TRBJ1-5	NA	NA	TRBV4-2	CASSQDLPGNQPQHF	TGTGCCAGCAGCCAAGATCTGCCAGGCAATCAGCCCCAGCATTTT
TRBJ1-1	NA	NA	TRBV10-1	CASSEGGAEGEAFF	TGCGCCAGCAGTGAGGGGGGGGCGGAAGGAGAAGCTTTCTTT
TRBJ2-1	NA	TRBD2	TRBV18	CASSSLSGRDEQFF	TGTGCCAGCTCATCTCTTAGCGGGAGGGATGAGCAGTTCTTC
TRBJ2-7	NA	NA	TRBV18	CASSPLTGYEQYF	TGTGCCAGCTCACCACTTACGGGCTACGAGCAGTACTTC
TRBJ2-7	large	NA	TRBV6-1	CASSDTAQGYEQYF	TGTGCCAGCAGTGATACAGCCCAGGGCTACGAGCAGTACTTC
TRBJ1-1	NA	NA	TRBV5-1	CASSLASNTEAFF	TGCGCCAGCAGCTTGGCATCGAACACTGAAGCTTTCTTT
TRBJ2-3	NA	TRBD2	TRBV4-1	CASSQLEGLAGIRQYF	TGCGCCAGCAGCCAACTCGAGGGACTAGCGGGAATTCGGCAGTATTTT
TRBJ2-7	NA	TRBD2	TRBV11-2	CASSPRGTSGYEQYF	TGTGCCAGCAGCCCACGAGGGACTAGCGGCTACGAGCAGTACTTC
TRBJ2-7	NA	TRBD2	TRBV19	CASAAGGPAYEQYF	TGTGCCAGCGCAGCGGGGGGCCCCGCCTACGAGCAGTACTTC
TRBJ1-4	NA	NA	TRBV5-1	CASSLEPQGGEKLFF	TGCGCCAGCAGCTTGGAGCCCCAGGGTGGCGAAAAACTGTTTTTT
TRBJ1-6	NA	TRBD1	TRBV2	CASSGGLTGYNSPLHF	TGTGCCAGCAGTGGGGGACTGACAGGGTATAATTCACCCCTCCACTTT
TRBJ2-1	NA	NA	TRBV19	CASSPLRTADEQFF	TGTGCCAGTAGTCCATTACGAACAGCGGATGAGCAGTTCTTC
TRBJ2-7	NA	NA	TRBV7-2	CASSFGGGYEQYF	TGTGCCAGCAGCTTCGGGGGTGGCTACGAGCAGTACTTC
TRBJ1-4	NA	NA	TRBV5-1	CASSLALGRGEKLFF	TGCGCCAGCAGCTTGGCCTTAGGGCGGGGCGAAAAACTGTTTTTT
TRBJ2-7	NA	NA	TRBV5-1	CASSFMFRGPEQYF	TGCGCCAGCAGCTTTATGTTTAGGGGCCCCGAGCAGTACTTC
TRBJ1-6	few	NA	TRBV2	CASSELDRDSPLHF	TGTGCCAGCAGTGAGCTAGATAGAGATTCACCCCTCCACTTT
TRBJ2-7	once	TRBD2	TRBV2	CASNPSGIPYEQYF	TGTGCCAGCAACCCTAGCGGAATACCTTACGAGCAGTACTTC
TRBJ2-7	NA	NA	TRBV7-7	CASSPHGVSYEQYF	TGTGCTAGCAGCCCCCACGGGGTTTCCTACGAGCAGTACTTC
TRBJ2-3	NA	TRBD2	TRBV29-1	CSVEGGLAGGPPDTQYF	TGCAGCGTTGAAGGCGGGCTAGCGGGGGGGCCGCCAGATACGCAGTATTTT
TRBJ2-1	NA	NA	TRBV6-4	CASSLSGNNEQFF	TGTGCCAGCAGTCTTAGCGGAAACAATGAGCAGTTCTTC
TRBJ2-1	once	NA	TRBV29-1	CSAGGEDEQFF	TGCAGCGCCGGAGGGGAGGATGAGCAGTTCTTC
TRBJ1-5	NA	NA	TRBV10-2	CASSIQPFNQPQHF	TGCGCCAGCAGTATACAGCCGTTCAATCAGCCCCAGCATTTT
TRBJ1-2	NA	NA	TRBV28	CASSSGPGGYTF	TGTGCCAGCAGCTCGGGACCCGGAGGGTACACCTTC
TRBJ2-6	NA	NA	TRBV6-1	CAISLGSSGANVLTF	TGTGCCATTTCCCTGGGGAGTTCTGGGGCCAACGTCCTGACTTTC
TRBJ2-2	NA	TRBD2	TRBV28	CASSFKREGPGELFF	TGTGCCAGCAGTTTCAAGCGGGAGGGCCCCGGGGAGCTGTTTTTT
TRBJ1-1	NA	NA	TRBV7-9	CASSSQTGNTEAFF	TGTGCCAGCAGCTCCCAGACAGGGAACACTGAAGCTTTCTTT
TRBJ1-6	NA	TRBD1	TRBV5-6	CASSWLDRGSPLHF	TGTGCCAGCAGCTGGTTGGACAGGGGTTCACCCCTCCACTTT
TRBJ2-7	NA	TRBD1	TRBV28	CASSLYGTGIYEQYF	TGTGCCAGCAGTTTATATGGGACAGGGATATACGAGCAGTACTTC
TRBJ1-4	NA	NA	TRBV5-1	CASRASQGLGEKLFF	TGCGCCAGCAGGGCCTCGCAGGGACTGGGTGAAAAACTGTTTTTT
TRBJ2-1	NA	TRBD1	TRBV7-9	CASSLGQGGYNEQFF	TGTGCCAGCAGCTTAGGACAGGGCGGCTACAATGAGCAGTTCTTC
TRBJ2-2	NA	NA	TRBV19	CASSIAPRVDGELFF	TGTGCCAGTAGTATCGCCCCCAGGGTGGACGGGGAGCTGTTTTTT
TRBJ2-7	NA	NA	TRBV6-1	CASSEVSRPSYEQYF	TGTGCCAGCAGTGAAGTCTCTAGACCCTCCTACGAGCAGTACTTC
TRBJ1-5	NA	NA	TRBV5-4	CASSLDGGYSNQPQHF	TGTGCCAGCAGCTTGGACGGGGGTTATAGCAATCAGCCCCAGCATTTT
TRBJ2-1	NA	NA	TRBV10-1	CASSEPTRNEQFF	TGCGCCAGCAGTGAGCCTACTAGGAACGAGCAGTTCTTC
TRBJ1-6	NA	NA	TRBV7-2	CASSWAGGGNSPLHF	TGTGCCAGCAGCTGGGCGGGAGGTGGAAATTCACCCCTCCACTTT
TRBJ1-1	NA	TRBD1	TRBV5-1	CASSSGTGFMNTEAFF	TGCGCCAGCAGTTCCGGGACAGGGTTCATGAACACTGAAGCTTTCTTT
TRBJ1-1	NA	NA	TRBV5-4	CASSLGGAVNTEAFF	TGTGCCAGCAGCTTAGGGGGGGCCGTGAACACTGAAGCTTTCTTT
TRBJ2-7	NA	NA	TRBV18	CASSPKDSFPYEQYF	TGTGCCAGCTCACCGAAGGACTCATTCCCCTACGAGCAGTACTTC
TRBJ1-5	NA	TRBD1	TRBV15	CATSRDPTGQGNQPQHF	TGTGCCACCAGCAGAGATCCCACGGGACAGGGGAATCAGCCCCAGCATTTT
TRBJ1-1	few	NA	TRBV18	CASSSLGRGNTEAFF	TGTGCCAGCTCAAGCTTGGGCCGGGGGAACACTGAAGCTTTCTTT
TRBJ1-1	few	TRBD1	TRBV7-9	CASSRRDSEAFF	TGTGCCAGCAGTCGCCGGGACAGTGAAGCTTTCTTT